These T cell receptor beta chains were read from a single sample in a study of T cells in Graves' hyperthyroidism and ophthalmopathy. TCRdb used MiXCR to reprocess the multiplex PCR reads, holding one entry per CDR3 protein. The sample consists of approximately 530,000 distinct CDR3 sequences, 16% of them appearing once. Sequencing used blood. All receptors derive from a young woman with Graves' hyperthyroidism. The CDR3 runs from the conserved cysteine through the conserved F or W.

J: TRBJ2-3; V: TRBV19; CDR3: CASSMEALTNTDTQYF
J: TRBJ1-4; V: TRBV3-1; CDR3: CASSPTDGNEKLFF
J: TRBJ1-1; V: TRBV12-3/TRBV12-4; CDR3: CASRKGHRNTEAFF
J: TRBJ1-1; V: TRBV7-2; CDR3: CASSLAFANTEAFF
J: TRBJ2-5; V: TRBV2; CDR3: CASIQPGLAEETQYF
J: TRBJ2-5; V: TRBV12-3/TRBV12-4; CDR3: CASRPRQGGETQYF
J: TRBJ2-1; V: TRBV28; CDR3: CASSPTSGQGYNEQFF
J: TRBJ1-5; V: TRBV6-1; CDR3: CASTPNIGVGQPQHF
J: TRBJ2-7; V: TRBV12-3/TRBV12-4; CDR3: CASSMGGTGSWEQYF
J: TRBJ2-2; V: TRBV25-1; CDR3: CASTRAGGTGELFF
J: TRBJ1-5; V: TRBV12-3/TRBV12-4; CDR3: CASSNTGSNQPQHF
J: TRBJ1-2; V: TRBV12-3/TRBV12-4; CDR3: CASTHTGTGANGHTF
J: TRBJ2-7; V: TRBV28; CDR3: CASSFLGTSGRRKLSYEQYF
J: TRBJ1-2; V: TRBV3-1; CDR3: CASSQFAQAIYGYTF
J: TRBJ2-7; V: TRBV5-1; CDR3: CASAVGTGEYEQYF
J: TRBJ2-7; V: TRBV20-1; CDR3: CSGAGTGSPYEQYF
J: TRBJ1-5; V: TRBV20-1; CDR3: CSAKGGTGNQPQHF
J: TRBJ1-4; V: TRBV20-1; CDR3: CSASYWDRLTNEKLFF
J: TRBJ1-1; V: TRBV6-5; CDR3: CASRPTGKTEAFF
J: TRBJ2-1; V: TRBV4-3; CDR3: CASSQDGGRYNEQFF
J: TRBJ2-5; V: TRBV28; CDR3: CASRETGGQETQYF
J: TRBJ2-7; V: TRBV6-1; CDR3: CASSVTSGNSYEQYF
J: TRBJ2-3; V: TRBV3-1; CDR3: CASSQTSGTTDTQYF
J: TRBJ2-7; V: TRBV7-9; CDR3: CASSLIAGDSYEQYF
J: TRBJ2-7; V: TRBV28; CDR3: CASSSSGRLYEQYF
J: TRBJ1-1; V: TRBV6-2/TRBV6-3; CDR3: CASSYRTGGMNTEAFF
J: TRBJ2-1; V: TRBV5-1; CDR3: CASSFRGRNNEQFF
J: TRBJ2-1; V: TRBV20-1; CDR3: CSANRGDSYNEQFF
J: TRBJ2-1; V: TRBV15; CDR3: CATSIGTSGLYNEQFF
J: TRBJ1-1; V: TRBV12-3/TRBV12-4; CDR3: CASSLIEGGRAFF
J: TRBJ1-1; V: TRBV3-1; CDR3: CASSQAEGEAFF
J: TRBJ1-3; V: TRBV19; CDR3: CASSIGGGVRSTIYF
J: TRBJ2-3; V: TRBV27; CDR3: CASSLFRRPLIPDTQYF
J: TRBJ1-1; V: TRBV20-1; CDR3: CSAREGAGTTEAFF
J: TRBJ1-2; V: TRBV29-1; CDR3: CSGTSGNSGYTF
J: TRBJ2-3; V: TRBV27; CDR3: CASSLFPASASNTDTQYF
J: TRBJ1-2; V: TRBV12-3/TRBV12-4; CDR3: CASSFYTGPSYDYGYTF
J: TRBJ1-5; V: TRBV5-5; CDR3: CASSFEWGQPQHF
J: TRBJ1-5; V: TRBV7-8; CDR3: CASSLRGPGNQPQHF
J: TRBJ2-1; V: TRBV20-1; CDR3: CSASGEAPNEQFF
J: TRBJ2-5; V: TRBV6-6; CDR3: CASSYQAGGRETQYF
J: TRBJ1-1; V: TRBV5-1; CDR3: CASSLVSLRLEAFF
J: TRBJ1-2; V: TRBV18; CDR3: CASSHGTVEGYTF
J: TRBJ2-7; V: TRBV5-1; CDR3: CASTRGPGTGYEQYF
J: TRBJ2-7; V: TRBV13; CDR3: CASSKGTGNYEQYF
J: TRBJ2-7; V: TRBV6-1; CDR3: CASSEWDRFYEQYF
J: TRBJ2-5; V: TRBV4-1; CDR3: CASSQAALKETQYF
J: TRBJ2-7; V: TRBV11-2; CDR3: CASSLLLAREQYF
J: TRBJ2-5; V: TRBV19; CDR3: CASAGQGRETQYF
J: TRBJ2-5; V: TRBV7-9; CDR3: CASSSRTTSGSRETQYF
J: TRBJ2-5; V: TRBV20-1; CDR3: CSARGRGRKQETQYF
J: TRBJ2-2; V: TRBV27; CDR3: CASSFWGRGYTGELFF
J: TRBJ2-7; V: TRBV11-2; CDR3: CASSLGPVTYEQYF
J: TRBJ2-7; V: TRBV6-5; CDR3: CASSYSTYRVEQYF
J: TRBJ1-1; V: TRBV7-3; CDR3: CASSRTRNTEAFF
J: TRBJ1-1; V: TRBV29-1; CDR3: CSARMTAMNTEAFF
J: TRBJ1-5; V: TRBV28; CDR3: CASSFLRGGWLQPQHF
J: TRBJ1-6; V: TRBV4-1; CDR3: CASSQDINSPLHF
J: TRBJ2-7; V: TRBV6-1; CDR3: CASTPGLAGGGGYEQYF